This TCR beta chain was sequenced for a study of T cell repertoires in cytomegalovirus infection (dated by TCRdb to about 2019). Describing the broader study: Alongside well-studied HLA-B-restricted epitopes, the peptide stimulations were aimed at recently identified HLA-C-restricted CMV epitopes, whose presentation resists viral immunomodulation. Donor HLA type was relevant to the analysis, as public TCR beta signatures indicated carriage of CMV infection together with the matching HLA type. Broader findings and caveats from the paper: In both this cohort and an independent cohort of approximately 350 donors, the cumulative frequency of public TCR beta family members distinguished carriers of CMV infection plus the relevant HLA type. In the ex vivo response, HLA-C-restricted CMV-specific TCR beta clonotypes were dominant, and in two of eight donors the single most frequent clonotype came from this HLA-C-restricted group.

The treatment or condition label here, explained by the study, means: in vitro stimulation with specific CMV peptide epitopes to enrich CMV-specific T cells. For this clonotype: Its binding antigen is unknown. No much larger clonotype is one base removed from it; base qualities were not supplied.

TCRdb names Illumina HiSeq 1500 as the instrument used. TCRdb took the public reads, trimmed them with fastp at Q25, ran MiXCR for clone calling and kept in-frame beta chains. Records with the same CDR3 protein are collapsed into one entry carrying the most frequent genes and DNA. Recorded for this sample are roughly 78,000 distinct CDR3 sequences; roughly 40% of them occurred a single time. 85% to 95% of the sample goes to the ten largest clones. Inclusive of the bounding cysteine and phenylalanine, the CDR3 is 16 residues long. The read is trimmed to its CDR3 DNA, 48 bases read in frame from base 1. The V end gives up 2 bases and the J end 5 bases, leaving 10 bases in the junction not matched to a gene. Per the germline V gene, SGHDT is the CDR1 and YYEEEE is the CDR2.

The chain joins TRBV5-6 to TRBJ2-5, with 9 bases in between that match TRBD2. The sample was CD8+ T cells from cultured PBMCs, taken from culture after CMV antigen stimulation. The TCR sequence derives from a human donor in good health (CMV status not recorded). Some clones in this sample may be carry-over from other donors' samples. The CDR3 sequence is CASSFPSGEVRETQYF. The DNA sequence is TGTGCCAGCAGCTTCCCTAGCGGGGAAGTTCGGGAGACCCAGTACTTC.